The 18 T cell receptor beta chains below were found in one sample sequenced in a study of shared clonotypes between healthy human individuals. TCRdb keeps only in-frame clones here, not all; method: immunoSEQ multiplex PCR. The table has roughly 1,500,000 clones, just under 99% seen once. The sample comprised naive CD4+ T cells sorted from blood. Subset denoted: CD45RA+ positively selected. These receptor sequences come from a man aged 30-40 years in good health.

The V call is TRBV29-1, the J call TRBJ1-2; a weak D match, TRBD1 (5 bases). Per the germline V gene, CDR1 is SQVTM and CDR2 is ANQGSEA. The CDR3 sequence is 15 residues long. The V end lost 6 bases, the J end lost 2 bases, and 19 bases lay between the germline ends. CDR3 amino acids: CSVTLLTVSNYGYTF. The CDR3 DNA reads as TGCAGCGTCACGCTCCTGACAGTTTCAAACTATGGCTACACCTTC. Full variable domain (rest looked up from reference TRBV29-1 and TRBJ1-2): SAVISQKPSRDICQRGTSLTIQCQVDSQVTMMFWYRQQPGQSLTLIATANQGSEATYESGFVIDKFPISRPNLTFSTLTVSNMSPEDSSIYLCSVTLLTVSNYGYTFGSGTRLTVV.

This chain links TRBV18 with TRBJ1-5; D is unresolved. Trimming stripped 2 bases from V and 1 base from J, with 6 bases between. The germline V gene encodes CDR1 KGHSH and CDR2 LQKENI. The length of the CDR3 is 14 residues. In DNA, the CDR3 is TGTGCCAGCTCACCATACCGGAGCAATCAGCCCCAGCATTTT. It yields the protein CASSPYRSNQPQHF.

Remarks on this clone: Other DNA sequences in the sample encode the same CDR3. This chain joins TRBV5-5 and TRBJ2-3; D not certain. CDR3 size: 13 residues. V lost 4 bases to trimming and J lost 0 bases, with 6 bases between them. Germline V gives CDR1 SGHKS, CDR2 YYEKEE (reference sequence). The DNA for the CDR3 is TGTGCCAGCAGCCTGGCTAGCACAGATACGCAGTATTTT. Its translation is CASSLASTDTQYF.

V gene TRBV5-4 combines with J gene TRBJ2-4; 7 bases fit TRBD1. This CDR3 contains 15 residues. After removal of 4 bases from V and 6 bases from J, the junction contained 10 bases not matched to a gene. The germline gives CDR1 SGHNT, CDR2 YYREEE (reference sequence). The CDR3 loop is CASSTRDRGTNIQYF. The DNA for the CDR3 is TGTGCCAGCAGCACCCGGGACAGAGGAACAAACATTCAGTACTTC.

This sequence joins TRBV29-1 and TRBJ2-5, with 7 positions matching TRBD1. Looked up from germline, CDR1 is SQVTM and CDR2 is ANQGSEA. V trimming: 4 bases; J trimming: 2 bases; junction bases outside the gene matches: 10. There are 15 residues in the CDR3. The CDR3 loop reads CSVGQGPQWQETQYF. For the CDR3, the DNA is TGCAGCGTTGGACAGGGCCCCCAATGGCAAGAGACCCAGTACTTC.

This chain links TRBV7-8 with TRBJ1-5; possible D gene TRBD1, 6 bases. Germline CDR1 is SGHVS and CDR2 is FQNEAQ. This CDR3 has 14 amino acids. The V end was cut by 5 bases, the J end by 3 bases, with 11 bases between. Written as DNA, the CDR3 is TGTGCCAGCAGCCCCGGACAGAACAATCAGCCCCAGCATTTT. Protein product: CASSPGQNNQPQHF.

The chain uses TRBV6-5 and TRBJ1-1; D gene uncertain. The CDR3 is made up of 13 amino acids. Germline CDR1 is MNHEY and CDR2 is SVGAGI. V dropped 2 bases and J dropped 4 bases, with 8 bases sitting between them. The CDR3 spells CASSYEGGTEAFF. The CDR3 nucleotides are TGTGCCAGCAGTTACGAGGGCGGCACTGAAGCTTTCTTT.

V gene TRBV7-9 combines with J gene TRBJ2-5, with D perhaps matching TRBD1 (5 bases). Between the trimmed V and J ends, which lost 0 bases and 7 bases, there was a span of 12 bases. Germline assignment: CDR1 SEHNR and CDR2 FQNEAQ (reference sequence). This CDR3 has 14 amino acids. The CDR3 here is CASSLAGEGGTQYF. The CDR3 DNA sequence: TGTGCCAGCAGCTTAGCAGGGGAAGGCGGGACCCAGTACTTC.

The rearrangement links TRBV6-5 to TRBJ1-2; D is perhaps TRBD1 (5 bases). V was clipped by 7 bases and J by 8 bases, with 20 bases between them. The CDR3 has 14 amino acids. The germline gives CDR1 MNHEY, CDR2 SVGAGI. In DNA form, the CDR3 reads TGTGCCAGCACCTCCTCCCGGGACGGTTCCGGCTACACCTTC. This sequence encodes CASTSSRDGSGYTF.

Notes on this clone: Other DNA sequences within the sample encode an identical CDR3. This chain connects TRBV27 to TRBJ2-3; 12 bases line up with TRBD2. The CDR3 is 17 amino acids. Trimming removed 3 bases from V and 5 bases from J; junction bases left unmatched: 9. Germline V gene lookup returns CDR1 MNHEY and CDR2 SMNVEV (reference sequence). CDR3 in DNA: TGTGCCAGCAGTTTCACGCGACTAGCGGGAGACTTAGATACGCAGTATTTT. Amino acid sequence: CASSFTRLAGDLDTQYF.

As to this clone: Different DNA sequences within this sample yield the same CDR3. V and J are TRBV29-1 and TRBJ2-7, with 10 bases lining up with TRBD1. The CDR3 contains 13 residues. CDR1 and CDR2 (germline): SQVTM, ANQGSEA. The trim removed 6 bases at V and 4 bases at J, leaving 6 bases unmatched. The CDR3, as DNA: TGCAGCGTGACCGGGACAGGGGCGTACGAGCAGTACTTC. Translated, it gives CSVTGTGAYEQYF.

This clone occurred a few times. This chain uses TRBV7-2 with TRBJ1-5, with no clear D. Germline lookup yields CDR1 SGHTA and CDR2 FQGNSA. CDR3 length equals 12 residues. V gave up 2 bases and J gave up 6 bases, with 5 bases separating them. The CDR3 spells CASSLSRQPQHF. DNA for the CDR3: TGTGCCAGCAGCTTAAGTCGTCAGCCCCAGCATTTT.

The V gene is TRBV4-1, the J gene TRBJ2-7; possible D gene TRBD1, 6 bases. Trimming took 0 bases from V and 2 from J, leaving 17 bases between them. There are 17 residues in the CDR3. From germline, CDR1 is MGHRA and CDR2 YSYEKL. The CDR3 DNA reads as TGCGCCAGCAGCCAAGATAGTCTGGGGGCCGGACCCTACGAGCAGTACTTC. As protein: CASSQDSLGAGPYEQYF.

Details on this clone: Other DNA sequences in the sample encode the same CDR3. The V and J genes are TRBV18 and TRBJ1-2; the D gene is possibly TRBD1 (5 bases). CDR1 and CDR2 (germline): KGHSH, LQKENI. The CDR3 length is 13 residues. The V end lost 2 bases, the J end lost 4 bases, and 8 bases lay between the germline ends. This CDR3 reads CASSPGTAYGYTF. For the CDR3, the DNA is TGTGCCAGCTCACCAGGGACTGCCTATGGCTACACCTTC.

J is TRBJ2-4 and V is TRBV5-4, with D perhaps TRBD1 (7 bases). With 3 bases removed from V and 6 bases from J, the gap between germline ends came to 16 bases. Germline CDR1 reads SGHNT; CDR2 reads YYREEE (reference sequence). The CDR3 has 15 amino acids. DNA for the CDR3: TGTGCCAGCAGCTCGACGAGACAGGGAGGAAACATTCAGTACTTC. Its protein product is CASSSTRQGGNIQYF.

The chain employs TRBV5-1 and TRBJ2-1, with D maybe TRBD1 (6 bases). The CDR3 loop spans 16 amino acids. Trimming cost V 0 bases and J 9 bases, with 19 bases left between them. Germline CDR1 SGHRS, CDR2 YFSETQ. The CDR3 nucleotides read TGCGCCAGCAGCTTGGGACAGGTAAGCCGTGCCCTTGAGCAGTTCTTC. Protein sequence: CASSLGQVSRALEQFF. Full variable domain (outside the CDR3, taken from reference TRBV5-1 and TRBJ2-1): KAGVTQTPRYLIKTRGQQVTLSCSPISGHRSVSWYQQTPGQGLQFLFEYFSETQRNKGNFPGRFSGRQFSNSRSEMNVSTLELGDSALYLCASSLGQVSRALEQFFGPGTRLTVL.

This clone came up once. The chain employs TRBV28 and TRBJ2-7, with TRBD1 identical over 12 bases. This CDR3 contains 16 residues. V was pared by 5 bases and J by 3 bases, with 8 bases of the junction left unmatched. Germline-derived CDR1 and CDR2 are MDHEN and SYDVKM. CDR3 DNA: TGTGCCAGCAGTCTCCTCCGGGACAGGGGGCTCTACGAGCAGTACTTC. The encoded protein is CASSLLRDRGLYEQYF.

This sequence joins TRBV27 and TRBJ1-5; 8 bases are shared with TRBD1. Unmatched junction bases numbered 6, after V lost 2 bases and J lost 6 bases. The germline V gene encodes CDR1 MNHEY and CDR2 SMNVEV (reference sequence). The CDR3 contains 15 residues. CDR3 sequence: CASSLRTGWGQPQHF. CDR3 nucleotide sequence: TGTGCCAGCAGTTTACGGACAGGGTGGGGTCAGCCCCAGCATTTT.